Listed below are T cell receptor beta chains from one sample, sequenced in a study of PD-L1 blockade in urothelial cancer. Profiling relied on immunoSEQ multiplex PCR, and the TCRdb table lists in-frame clones only, not all of them. The repertoire holds under 100,000 clones, with 90% as singletons. Material: PBMCs, obtained around atezolizumab (anti-PD-L1) treatment. The source is a man in his 60s with urothelial cancer. Both conserved end residues are part of each CDR3. The D gene is left open where the match is weak. Clone size appears in some rows only: once, few, many, or a class for an expanded clone.

d_gene,v_gene,abundance,j_gene,CDR3aa,CDR3nt
TRBD2,TRBV19,.,TRBJ2-2,CASTTSGRVGGELFF,TGTGCCAGTACGACTAGCGGGAGGGTCGGCGGGGAGCTGTTTTTT
.,TRBV7-3,.,TRBJ2-3,CASSPHANTDTQYF,TGTGCCAGCAGCCCCCATGCGAACACAGATACGCAGTATTTT
TRBD2,TRBV18,.,TRBJ2-5,CASSPGLAGGETQYF,TGTGCCAGCTCACCAGGACTAGCGGGAGGGGAGACCCAGTACTTC
.,TRBV18,.,TRBJ2-5,CASSPAYLETQYF,TGTGCCAGCTCACCAGCGTATCTGGAGACCCAGTACTTC
TRBD1,TRBV11-2,once,TRBJ1-5,CASSRPGTGGQPQHF,TGTGCCAGCAGCCGACCGGGGACAGGGGGACAGCCCCAGCATTTT
TRBD2,TRBV7-2,few,TRBJ2-5,CASSFGTSGRRVGETQYF,TGTGCCAGCAGCTTCGGGACTAGCGGGAGGAGGGTTGGAGAGACCCAGTACTTC
.,TRBV28,few,TRBJ2-3,CASSLWTPSEGDDTQYF,TGTGCCAGCAGTTTATGGACCCCGAGCGAGGGGGACGATACGCAGTATTTT
.,TRBV15,.,TRBJ2-2,CATRRTSSGELFF,TGTGCCACCAGGAGAACTAGTTCCGGGGAGCTGTTTTTT
TRBD2,TRBV5-4,.,TRBJ2-7,CASSLAWAGSGTSYEQYF,TGTGCCAGCAGCTTGGCTTGGGCGGGTAGCGGGACCTCCTACGAGCAGTACTTC
.,TRBV6-5,once,TRBJ2-1,CASSRGGVQFEQFF,TGTGCCAGCAGTCGAGGGGGAGTACAATTCGAGCAGTTCTTC
TRBD1,TRBV9,.,TRBJ1-2,CASSPGQGNYGYTF,TGTGCCAGCAGCCCCGGACAGGGTAACTATGGCTACACCTTC
TRBD2,TRBV5-6,.,TRBJ2-3,CASSRVGSGGTDTQYF,TGTGCCAGCAGCCGTGTAGGAAGCGGGGGCACAGATACGCAGTATTTT
TRBD2,TRBV7-9,once,TRBJ2-1,CASSGTSGSYNEQFF,TGTGCCAGCAGCGGGACTAGCGGGTCTTACAATGAGCAGTTCTTC
TRBD1,TRBV28,.,TRBJ2-7,CASSTGQGFYEQYF,TGTGCCAGCAGTACAGGACAGGGTTTCTACGAGCAGTACTTC
.,TRBV20-1,once,TRBJ2-5,CSAAESETQYF,TGCAGTGCGGCGGAATCCGAGACCCAGTACTTC
.,TRBV5-8,.,TRBJ1-5,CASSLDSSRKPQHF,TGTGCCAGCAGCTTGGACTCATCTAGGAAGCCCCAGCATTTT
TRBD2,TRBV29-1,once,TRBJ2-1,CSVEGVSGRLSSYNEQFF,TGCAGCGTCGAGGGAGTTAGCGGGAGGCTTAGCTCCTACAATGAGCAGTTCTTC
.,TRBV19,.,TRBJ2-7,CASSISYGVGEQYF,TGTGCCAGTAGTATCTCGTACGGGGTAGGCGAGCAGTACTTC
TRBD2,TRBV7-2,.,TRBJ2-5,CASSGTSGSQETQYF,TGTGCCAGCAGCGGAACTAGCGGGAGTCAAGAGACCCAGTACTTC
TRBD1,TRBV18,.,TRBJ1-3,CASSRADRGSGNTIYF,TGTGCCAGCTCACGTGCCGACAGGGGGAGTGGAAACACCATATATTTT
.,TRBV4-1,.,TRBJ1-1,CASSQETAGRGTEAFF,TGCGCCAGCAGCCAAGAAACGGCAGGCCGGGGCACTGAAGCTTTCTTT
.,TRBV25-1,.,TRBJ1-1,CASRETGNTEAFF,TGTGCCAGCAGAGAGACAGGGAACACTGAAGCTTTCTTT
TRBD2,TRBV6-6,.,TRBJ2-7,CASSQSGESSYEQYF,TGTGCCAGCAGCCAAAGCGGGGAGAGCTCCTACGAGCAGTACTTC
TRBD2,TRBV5-6,.,TRBJ2-2,CASSLRAGANTGELFF,TGTGCCAGCAGCTTGAGAGCGGGGGCGAACACCGGGGAGCTGTTTTTT
.,TRBV7-2,once,TRBJ2-3,CASSLGVTGGQYF,TGTGCCAGCAGCTTAGGAGTAACAGGTGGGCAGTATTTT
.,TRBV5-1,.,TRBJ2-5,CASRPGRGQETQYF,TGCGCCAGCAGACCTGGCCGGGGCCAAGAGACCCAGTACTTC
.,TRBV5-1,.,TRBJ2-2,CASSLAVDGELFF,TGCGCCAGCAGCTTGGCCGTAGACGGGGAGCTGTTTTTT
.,TRBV9,.,TRBJ2-6,CASSTGSGANVLTF,TGTGCCAGCAGCACAGGGTCCGGGGCCAACGTCCTGACTTTC